This passage covers 3 T cell receptor beta chains from one sample sequenced in a study of T cell changes during pregnancy in multiple sclerosis. Profiling relied on immunoSEQ multiplex PCR, and the TCRdb table lists in-frame clones only, not all of them. Among under 45,000 clones, approximately 90% were seen once, and the ten largest hold around 4.3%. This specimen was peripheral blood, taken in the second trimester of pregnancy. All receptors come from a female donor in good health, enrolled as a control in a pregnancy study.

This clone was observed a single time. This chain joins TRBV10-3 and TRBJ1-4; the D gene is possibly TRBD1 (5 bases). Deletions cut 6 bases from V and 7 bases from J, with 15 bases between. The CDR3 extends over 14 amino acids. Germline CDR1 ENHRY, CDR2 SYGVKD. The CDR3: CAIRSSGNSEKLFF. The CDR3 DNA reads TGTGCCATCAGGTCATCAGGGAACAGTGAAAAACTGTTTTTT.

The chain uses TRBV30 and TRBJ2-7, with 8 bases lining up with TRBD2. V dropped 0 bases and J dropped 0; count of bases not matched to a gene: 10. CDR3 length equals 17 residues. Per germline, CDR1 GTSNPN and CDR2 SVGIG (reference sequence). The CDR3 DNA reads as TGTGCCTGGAGTGTAGGGCTAGCGGGTTCAAACTCCTACGAGCAGTACTTC. This gives the protein CAWSVGLAGSNSYEQYF.

The rearrangement uses TRBV5-1 and TRBJ2-1; 12 bases fit TRBD2. J was trimmed by 16 bases and V by 0 bases; bases with no gene match: 5. CDR1 and CDR2 (germline): SGHRS, YFSETQ. This CDR3 spans 13 amino acids. CDR3 amino acids: CASSLALAGGAFF. The CDR3 DNA follows: TGCGCCAGCAGCTTGGCACTAGCGGGAGGAGCTTTCTTC.